A selection of T cell receptor beta chains follows, all from one sample in a study of CD4 and CD8 cells across lung adenocarcinoma regions. TCRdb ran MiXCR on the PCR reads and lists one entry per CDR3 protein. The sample carries 20,000 to 25,000 distinct CDR3 sequences, roughly half recorded once. The material sequenced was CD8+ T cells from the center of a lung tumor. These receptors were collected from a female donor with lung adenocarcinoma. The CD4 and CD8 labels of this study may be unreliable. The CDR3 runs from the conserved cysteine through the conserved F or W. D genes are given only for firm matches. Expanded clones are given a class, and other clones once, few, many or no size at all.

many,TRBJ2-1,TRBV9,-,CASSPRDEEEQFF,TGTGCCAGCAGCCCCAGAGACGAGGAAGAGCAGTTCTTC
-,TRBJ2-1,TRBV12-3/TRBV12-4,-,CASSLSGDMYNEQFF,TGTGCCAGCAGTTTAAGCGGGGACATGTACAATGAGCAGTTCTTC
-,TRBJ2-2,TRBV10-3,TRBD1,CALSGQAVNTDALFF,TGTGCCCTCAGCGGACAGGCGGTGAACACAGATGCGCTGTTTTTT
-,TRBJ2-3,TRBV10-3,TRBD1,CASGTGGKDTQYF,TGTGCCTCCGGGACAGGGGGGAAAGACACTCAGTATTTT
-,TRBJ1-2,TRBV6-1,TRBD1,CASRSLGTGYGYTF,TGTGCCAGCAGATCCCTCGGGACAGGCTATGGCTACACCTTC
few,TRBJ2-2,TRBV6-1,-,CASIMGTSYTGELFF,TGTGCCAGCATCATGGGGACTTCTTACACCGGGGAGCTGTTTTTT
-,TRBJ2-3,TRBV6-1,-,CASGALSKDTQYF,TGTGCCAGCGGGGCACTGAGCAAAGATACGCAGTATTTT
-,TRBJ2-5,TRBV6-1,-,CASSGGGRETQYF,TGTGCCAGCAGTGGAGGGGGGCGGGAGACCCAGTACTTC
-,TRBJ1-3,TRBV6-1,-,CASSHGGNTIYF,TGTGCCAGCAGCCACGGGGGAAACACCATATATTTT
-,TRBJ1-3,TRBV5-6,-,CASSSGRNTIYF,TGTGCCAGCAGCTCGGGGAGAAACACCATATATTTT
medium-sized,TRBJ2-7,TRBV6-1,-,CASSADWEYEQYF,TGTGCCAGCAGTGCCGATTGGGAATACGAGCAGTACTTC
few,TRBJ1-2,TRBV7-8,-,CASSLQGHYGYTF,TGTGCCAGCAGCTTACAAGGGCACTATGGCTACACCTTC
-,TRBJ2-3,TRBV10-1,-,CASKGRRDQETQYF,TGCGCCAGCAAGGGGAGGCGTGACCAAGAGACGCAGTATTTT
-,TRBJ2-4,TRBV10-3,TRBD2,CAISAGPGGIDIQYF,TGTGCCATCAGTGCGGGGCCGGGAGGGATAGATATTCAGTACTTC
-,TRBJ1-5,TRBV6-1,-,CASSEATSGNQPQHF,TGTGCCAGCAGTGAAGCCACAAGTGGCAATCAGCCCCAGCATTTT
-,TRBJ2-3,TRBV5-1,TRBD2,CASMGGSYTDTQYF,TGCGCCAGCATGGGCGGGAGCTACACAGATACGCAGTATTTT
many,TRBJ2-5,TRBV24-1,-,CATSDSVSQETQYF,TGTGCCACCAGTGATTCGGTGTCACAAGAGACCCAGTACTTC
-,TRBJ2-1,TRBV27,TRBD2,CASSLFGTTYSYNEQFF,TGTGCCAGCAGTTTATTTGGGACTACCTACTCCTACAATGAGCAGTTCTTC